Below, 16 T cell receptor beta chains from the same sample are listed, as sequenced in a study of early T cells in non-severe SARS-CoV-2 infection. TCRdb reprocessed the 5' RACE reads via MiXCR and lists one record per CDR3 protein. The sample has some 75,000 distinct CDR3 sequences; roughly an eighth are singletons. Sequencing was done on a sample of whole blood. Receptors originate from an adult who was a healthcare worker with PCR-confirmed SARS-CoV-2 infection or an uninfected control (not recorded which).

V gene TRBV29-1 combines with J gene TRBJ1-2; D remains unclear. Germline V gene data show CDR1 as SQVTM and CDR2 as ANQGSEA. This CDR3 is 14 amino acids long. V gave up 3 bases and J gave up 7 bases, with 18 bases separating them. CDR3 sequence: CSVETGSPSSGYTF. As DNA, the CDR3 is TGCAGCGTTGAGACCGGGTCCCCATCCAGTGGCTACACCTTC.

This clonotype was seen at least ten times. The chain links TRBV12-3 or TRBV12-4 to TRBJ2-1; the D is unclear. CDR3 length equals 13 residues. Between the trimmed V and J ends, which lost 3 bases and 9 bases, there was a span of 12 bases. Written as DNA, the CDR3 is TGTGCCAGCAGTTTCCAGCGCCGCGGTGAGCAGTTCTTC. Amino acid sequence: CASSFQRRGEQFF.

The gene calls are TRBV7-9 and TRBJ1-6, with D possibly being TRBD1 (5 bases). The ends were cut back, 0 bases at V and 10 bases at J, with 10 bases in the middle. The germline V gene encodes CDR1 SEHNR and CDR2 FQNEAQ (reference sequence). The CDR3 runs to 14 residues. The DNA for the CDR3 is TGTGCCAGCAGCTTAGCTCAGGGTACCTCACCCCTCCACTTT. It is translated as CASSLAQGTSPLHF.

The chain employs TRBV5-8 and TRBJ2-5, with 13 bases that match TRBD2. J lost 2 bases, V lost 2 bases, and 15 bases had no gene match. The CDR3 is 20 amino acids. Per the germline V gene, CDR1 is SGHTS and CDR2 is YDEGEE. The CDR3 loop reads CASSFTPTSGGFRSQETQYF. DNA of the CDR3: TGTGCCAGCAGCTTCACGCCGACTAGCGGGGGGTTTAGGAGTCAAGAGACCCAGTACTTC.

The sample holds a few counts of this clonotype. The CDR3 nucleotides are TGTGCCTCCCTAACGGGGACCCAAAAACATGGAAACACCATATATTTT. Translating gives CASLTGTQKHGNTIYF. The chain couples TRBV2 to TRBJ1-3, with D perhaps matching TRBD1 (5 bases). This CDR3 spans 16 amino acids. Trimming cost V 11 bases and J 3 bases, with 23 bases left between them. The germline CDR1 and CDR2 sequences are SNHLY and FYNNEI.

This clonotype was observed at least ten times. The chain employs TRBV7-6 and TRBJ2-5, with 7 bases fitting TRBD2. This CDR3 contains 14 residues. Germline V gene data show CDR1 as SGHVS and CDR2 as FNYEAQ. J was trimmed by 4 bases and V by 6 bases; bases with no gene match: 8. The CDR3 DNA is TGTGCCAGCAGTAGGACTAGGTCATTAGAGACCCAGTACTTC. Protein: CASSRTRSLETQYF.

The chain links TRBV11-2 to TRBJ2-1; no definite D call. Trimming cost V 0 bases and J 3 bases, with 6 bases left between them. The CDR3 runs 14 residues. Germline CDR1 SGHAT, CDR2 FQNNGV. This CDR3 is CASSLDGNYNEQFF. The CDR3 region has the DNA TGTGCCAGCAGCTTAGATGGGAACTACAATGAGCAGTTCTTC. Variable domain in full (rest from reference TRBV11-2 and TRBJ2-1): EAGVAQSPRYKIIEKRQSVAFWCNPISGHATLYWYQQILGQGPKLLIQFQNNGVVDDSQLPKDRFSAERLKGVDSTLKIQPAKLEDSAVYLCASSLDGNYNEQFFGPGTRLTVL.

This clonotype was observed at least ten times. V and J are TRBV29-1 and TRBJ2-2; TRBD2 matches 8 bases. Trimming removed 6 bases from V and 4 bases from J; junction bases left unmatched: 4. The V gene's germline CDR1 is SQVTM and CDR2 ANQGSEA. The CDR3 has 13 residues. CDR3 sequence: CSVAGASTGELFF. CDR3 bases: TGCAGCGTAGCGGGGGCGAGCACCGGGGAGCTGTTTTTT.

V usage is TRBV11-2 and J usage is TRBJ2-7, with D perhaps matching TRBD1 (5 bases). Germline CDR1 reads SGHAT; CDR2 reads FQNNGV. CDR3 length equals 14 residues. V lost 1 base and J 2 bases, leaving 9 bases between the germline ends. The CDR3 reads CASSLVRRAYEQYF. The CDR3 DNA is TGTGCCAGCAGCTTAGTTCGCAGGGCCTACGAGCAGTACTTC. Looking up the rest from reference TRBV11-2 and TRBJ2-7 gives the full variable domain: EAGVAQSPRYKIIEKRQSVAFWCNPISGHATLYWYQQILGQGPKLLIQFQNNGVVDDSQLPKDRFSAERLKGVDSTLKIQPAKLEDSAVYLCASSLVRRAYEQYFGPGTRLTVT.

This clonotype was counted at least ten times. The V and J genes are TRBV14 and TRBJ2-1; D not certain. CDR3 length: 15 amino acids. Trimming left V 1 base short and J 7 bases short, with 14 bases between. Germline CDR1 reads SGHDN; CDR2 reads FVKESK. The CDR3 DNA follows: TGTGCCAGCAGCCAAGGGGTAGGGTCCTGGAATGAGCAGTTCTTC. Its translation: CASSQGVGSWNEQFF.

J is TRBJ1-1 and V is TRBV9, with TRBD1 matching over 8 bases. Losses at the gene ends were 3 bases for V and 0 bases for J; bases not matched to a gene: 4. CDR1 is SGDLS and CDR2 is YYNGEE in the germline V gene. CDR3 length equals 15 residues. CDR3: CASSAKTGVNTEAFF. The CDR3 DNA reads as TGTGCCAGCAGCGCCAAGACAGGGGTGAACACTGAAGCTTTCTTT. Variable domain in full (rest from reference TRBV9 and TRBJ1-1): DSGVTQTPKHLITATGQRVTLRCSPRSGDLSVYWYQQSLDQGLQFLIQYYNGEERAKGNILERFSAQQFPDLHSELNLSSLELGDSALYFCASSAKTGVNTEAFFGQGTRLTVV.

The chain recombines TRBV29-1 with TRBJ2-1; no definite D call. This CDR3 has 13 amino acids. Germline V CDR1 and CDR2: SQVTM, ANQGSEA. The ends were cut back, 4 bases at V and 4 bases at J, with 11 bases in the middle. CDR3 residues: CSVVPQTYNEQFF. In DNA form, the CDR3 reads TGCAGCGTTGTTCCCCAGACGTACAATGAGCAGTTCTTC.

This clonotype occurred once. Given a much more abundant clone one base away, this may be a read error. This chain joins TRBV6-6 and TRBJ1-6; 11 bases are shared with TRBD1. This CDR3 contains 15 residues. The V and J ends lost 6 bases and 6 bases, in that order; junction bases with no gene match: 4. The V gene's germline CDR1 is MNHNY and CDR2 SVGAGI (reference sequence). The CDR3 here is CASRTGQGANSPLHF. The CDR3 DNA follows: TGTGCCAGCAGGACCGGACAGGGGGCTAATTCACCCCTCCACTTT.

This clonotype was recorded many times. The CDR3 coding sequence is TGTGCCAGCAGCTCCCGCCGGCGCACAGATACGCAGTATTTT. It specifies CASSSRRRTDTQYF. The chain links TRBV7-6 to TRBJ2-3; no clear D. Trimming shortened V by 4 bases and J by 1 base, and 9 bases separated the two germline ends. CDR1 is SGHVS, CDR2 FNYEAQ, per germline. This CDR3 spans 14 amino acids.

This clonotype was recorded a few times. V gene TRBV18 combines with J gene TRBJ1-1; D is uncertain. From germline, CDR1 is KGHSH and CDR2 LQKENI. Trimming left V 3 bases short and J 2 bases short, with 13 bases between. There are 15 residues in the CDR3. As DNA, the CDR3 is TGTGCCAGCTCACCGACGGTAGGCGGAAACACTGAAGCTTTCTTT. Residues: CASSPTVGGNTEAFF. Looking up the rest from reference TRBV18 and TRBJ1-1 gives the full variable domain: NAGVMQNPRHLVRRRGQEARLRCSPMKGHSHVYWYRQLPEEGLKFMVYLQKENIIDESGMPKERFSAEFPKEGPSILRIQQVVRGDSAAYFCASSPTVGGNTEAFFGQGTRLTVV.

This clonotype was counted only a few times. J is TRBJ1-2 and V is TRBV28; 12 nucleotides align to TRBD1. The CDR3 has 17 amino acids. Germline V CDR1 and CDR2: MDHEN, SYDVKM. With 5 bases clipped from V and 7 bases from J, the junction kept 14 bases outside the gene matches. The CDR3 region is CASSAQSGTGGRRGYTF. The CDR3 DNA follows: TGTGCCAGCAGTGCCCAATCCGGGACAGGGGGCCGGCGTGGCTACACCTTC.